This section outlines one TCR beta chain sequence together with its context. These data originate in a study of blood T cell repertoires in COVID-19. Germline V gene sequence: CDR1 LGHNA, CDR2 YSLEER. V trimming: 0 bases; J trimming: 1 base; junction bases outside the gene matches: 6. This CDR3 has 18 residues. The protocol was immunoSEQ multiplex PCR, while the TCRdb copy is restricted to in-frame clones and leaves out a portion. The sample includes roughly 500,000 clones, roughly 90% of them seen just once. This chain connects TRBV4-3 to TRBJ2-2; 9 positions agree with TRBD2. What was sequenced was PBMCs or T cells enriched from blood (not recorded which). This receptor was taken from a woman in her forties who had recovered from COVID-19. The CDR3 region is CASSQESLAGMNTGELFF. The CDR3 DNA reads TGCGCCAGCAGCCAAGAAAGTCTAGCGGGGATGAACACCGGGGAGCTGTTTTTT.